These T cell receptor beta chains were read from a single sample in a study of T cell responses to AZD1222 COVID-19 vaccine. Using immunoSEQ multiplex PCR, the repertoire was profiled, and TCRdb retains in-frame clones only, with some absent. In the table there are about 150,000 clones, about 92% of which are singletons. The sequencing here drew on peripheral blood, taken 28 days after the second AZD1222 dose. These receptors all come from an adult who received the AZD1222 COVID-19 vaccine. CDR3s include the opening cysteine and the closing phenylalanine or tryptophan. Fields, in order: V gene, J gene, CDR3 protein.

TRBV28	TRBJ2-5	CASSQTSGRAGRQETQYF
TRBV5-1	TRBJ1-6	CASSLGGPGANSPLHF
TRBV9	TRBJ2-7	CASSVASGFVYEQYF
TRBV6-5	TRBJ1-2	CASSYPAGQGGGYTF
TRBV6-2/TRBV6-3	TRBJ2-1	CASSLVVAGGEQFF
TRBV21-1	TRBJ1-1	CASRRLCRGAGRNTEAFF
TRBV12-3/TRBV12-4	TRBJ1-2	CASSLSGGEGYTF
TRBV5-1	TRBJ2-5	CASSYGGGETQYF
TRBV10-3	TRBJ1-6	CAIRQGNSPLHF
TRBV11-2	TRBJ1-3	CASSSLRRTGGIGNTIYF
TRBV11-2	TRBJ2-2	CASSSYQGLAGDNTGELFF
TRBV9	TRBJ2-1	CASSVASGGYNEQFF
TRBV28	TRBJ1-5	CAGAISNQPQHF
TRBV11-3	TRBJ2-3	CASSLGGVPDTQYF
TRBV18	TRBJ1-4	CASSPSGATNEKLFF
TRBV4-1	TRBJ2-7	CASSQERNRAYEQYF
TRBV5-4	TRBJ2-7	CASTGPTYEQYF
TRBV18	TRBJ1-5	CASSPGRDQPQHF
TRBV19	TRBJ1-5	CASSQGRGGDQPQHF
TRBV7-8	TRBJ2-3	CASSFKHPAWVRTDTQYF
TRBV2	TRBJ1-1	CASSGEAASRTEAFF
TRBV12-3/TRBV12-4	TRBJ1-2	CASSSGGGYGYTF
TRBV28	TRBJ1-2	CASSLTSGAYGYTF
TRBV3-1/TRBV3-2	TRBJ2-3	CASSSTGGPTDTQYF
TRBV6-6	TRBJ2-1	CASSSAGTGLREQFF
TRBV27	TRBJ2-1	CASYETGHGTSTYNEQFF
TRBV7-2	TRBJ1-5	CASSNRQNQPQHF
TRBV6-2/TRBV6-3	TRBJ2-5	CASSWAGGMETQYF
TRBV5-4	TRBJ1-2	CASSQTDRAVGGYTF
TRBV25-1	TRBJ1-1	CASSEYQGARGTEAFF
TRBV30	TRBJ2-4	CAWQDRLAKNIQYF
TRBV9	TRBJ1-1	CASSVVPENTEAFF
TRBV28	TRBJ1-6	CASRAGQSNSPLHF
TRBV18	TRBJ2-1	CASSPLTSANEQFF